The 14 T cell receptor beta chains in this list originate from one sample, sequenced in a study of blood T cell repertoires in COVID-19. Clones were read by immunoSEQ multiplex PCR, and TCRdb kept only the in-frame ones, dropping some. This sample carries 200,000 to 250,000 clones, around 85% of them seen once, and the ten largest clones take 15% to 20%. Sequencing input: PBMCs or T cells enriched from blood (not recorded which). These receptors all come from a man aged 40-50 years who had recovered from COVID-19.

The V gene is TRBV30, the J gene TRBJ1-2, with 7 bases that match TRBD1. Germline V lookup: CDR1 GTSNPN, CDR2 SVGIG (reference sequence). CDR3 length equals 16 residues. The J segment lost 8 bases and the V segment lost 4 bases, leaving 19 bases of the junction unmatched. CDR3 coding DNA: TGTGCCTGGAACCCGCTTTCTGACAGGGCGACCCGGGGCTACACCTTC. Translating gives CAWNPLSDRATRGYTF.

The chain combines TRBV29-1 with TRBJ2-5; 9 bases are a match to TRBD1. In germline, CDR1 is SQVTM, CDR2 ANQGSEA. CDR3 length: 14 residues. V gave up 3 bases and J gave up 3 bases; unmatched junction bases: 5. Here the CDR3 reads CSVDPGQGEETQYF. The DNA for the CDR3 is TGCAGCGTTGACCCGGGACAGGGAGAAGAGACCCAGTACTTC.

The chain has TRBV14 and TRBJ1-4; no firm D call. Trimming removed 0 bases at V and 8 bases at J, with 7 bases between. Germline V gene data show CDR1 as SGHDN and CDR2 as FVKESK. The CDR3 contains 13 residues. The CDR3 DNA reads as TGTGCCAGCAGCCAAGAAACCAGGGAAAAACTGTTTTTT. Translation gives CASSQETREKLFF. Filled out from reference TRBV14 and TRBJ1-4, the complete variable domain reads EAGVTQFPSHSVIEKGQTVTLRCDPISGHDNLYWYRRVMGKEIKFLLHFVKESKQDESGMPNNRFLAERTGGTYSTLKVQPAELEDSGVYFCASSQETREKLFFGSGTQLSVL.

The chain uses TRBV27 and TRBJ2-1; the D gene is possibly TRBD1 (6 bases). V shed 1 base and J shed 7 bases, with 14 bases lying between them. This CDR3 comprises 15 residues. From germline, CDR1 is MNHEY and CDR2 SMNVEV (reference sequence). In nucleotides, the CDR3 is TGTGCCAGCAGTTTATTGGGGCAGGGGAGAAATGAGCAGTTCTTC. Its translation: CASSLLGQGRNEQFF.

The rearrangement joins TRBV6-5 to TRBJ1-2, with a possible D match to TRBD1 (6 bases). The V gene lost 0 bases and the J gene lost 8 bases, with 10 bases spanning the gap. This CDR3 spans 13 amino acids. The germline CDR1 and CDR2 sequences are MNHEY and SVGAGI. Written as DNA, the CDR3 is TGTGCCAGCAGTTACTCGGGGGGGCGAGGCTACACCTTC. Translated: CASSYSGGRGYTF.

This clone was picked up one time. This rearrangement joins TRBV11-2 to TRBJ2-7; perhaps TRBD2 as D (5 bases). CDR1 SGHAT and CDR2 FQNNGV come from the germline V gene. The CDR3 is 14 residues long. V dropped 4 bases and J dropped 6 bases, with 16 bases sitting between them. The CDR3 reads CASSSETRAAEQYF. CDR3 in DNA: TGTGCCAGCAGCTCTGAAACTAGGGCGGCCGAGCAGTACTTC.

The gene calls are TRBV21-1 and TRBJ2-7; TRBD2 is taken as the D call from the table, unchecked against the DNA. TRBV21-1 is assigned pseudogene status. The CDR3 runs to 14 residues. CDR3 coding DNA: TGTGCCAGCAGCAAATTCCTAGCGGGATCCGAGCAGTACTTC. Translating it yields CASSKFLAGSEQYF.

This chain uses TRBV7-2 with TRBJ2-7, with TRBD1 as a possible D gene (5 bases). Between the trimmed V and J ends, which lost 1 base and 3 bases, there was a span of 16 bases. CDR3 length: 16 amino acids. The germline V gene encodes CDR1 SGHTA and CDR2 FQGNSA. In DNA form, the CDR3 reads TGTGCCAGCAGCTTAGGGTTAGACAGCTCGCTCTACGAGCAGTACTTC. Encoded protein: CASSLGLDSSLYEQYF.

The chain joins TRBV10-3 to TRBJ2-2; a weak D match, TRBD1 (5 bases). V lost 6 bases, J lost 3 bases, and 11 bases lay in between. The germline CDR1 and CDR2 sequences are ENHRY and SYGVKD. This CDR3 has 14 residues. CDR3 DNA: TGTGCCATCAGAGCAGGGCTGGACACCGGGGAGCTGTTTTTT. This codes for CAIRAGLDTGELFF.

V gene TRBV21-1 combines with J gene TRBJ2-3; the table assigns TRBD2, which was not confirmed against the DNA. TRBV21-1 is noted as a pseudogene. The CDR3 has 18 residues. In DNA form, the CDR3 reads TGTGCCAGCAGCAAAGGGGCCAACCCGGGAAACAAAGGGGATACGCAGTATTTT. It encodes CASSKGANPGNKGDTQYF.

The chain recombines TRBV30 with TRBJ2-4; 8 bases match TRBD1. The germline V gene has CDR1 GTSNPN and CDR2 SVGIG (reference sequence). Trimming removed 2 bases from V and 4 bases from J; junction bases left unmatched: 7. The CDR3 has 15 amino acids. The CDR3 DNA sequence: TGTGCCTGGAGTCCTCGGGACAGGAGTAAAAACATTCAGTACTTC. Translated: CAWSPRDRSKNIQYF.

The chain links TRBV2 to TRBJ1-3, with no clear D. V was clipped by 2 bases and J by 0 bases, with 8 bases between them. From germline, CDR1 is SNHLY and CDR2 FYNNEI. CDR3 length: 15 amino acids. The CDR3 bases are TGTGCCAGCAGTGAAATTCGGAGCTCTGGAAACACCATATATTTT. It is translated as CASSEIRSSGNTIYF.

This clone has just one count. This sequence joins TRBV19 and TRBJ2-3; 7 nucleotides line up with TRBD1. CDR1 is LNHDA, CDR2 SQIVND, per germline (reference sequence). The V and J ends lost 5 bases and 3 bases, in that order; junction bases with no gene match: 14. This CDR3 is 17 amino acids long. The CDR3 here is CASSLHRGSVRTDTQYF. DNA for the CDR3: TGTGCCAGTAGTCTGCACAGGGGTTCCGTTCGTACAGATACGCAGTATTTT.

The rearrangement joins TRBV18 to TRBJ2-7, with 7 nucleotides matching TRBD1. With V trimmed by 4 bases and J by 3 bases, 12 bases remained unmatched. Germline V gives CDR1 KGHSH, CDR2 LQKENI. The CDR3 totals 16 residues. The CDR3 region is CASSRKNTGENYEQYF. For the CDR3, the DNA is TGTGCCAGCTCACGTAAAAATACAGGGGAGAACTACGAGCAGTACTTC.